Listed here are 3 T cell receptor beta chains from one sample, sequenced in a study of blood T cells in healthy people across ages. Primers used in a second PCR of roughly 7 to 12 cycles were a sample-barcoded 5' primer and a J-beta primer mix. TCRdb recomputed calls from the 5' RACE reads with MiXCR, one row per CDR3 protein. The sample includes some 1.4 million distinct CDR3 sequences, 40% to 50% of them seen just once. The material sequenced was blood. The receptor source for this set is a woman aged 18-29 years in good health.

This clonotype was counted only a few times. The V and J genes are TRBV27 and TRBJ1-5; tentatively, D is TRBD1 (5 bases). The V gene lost 6 bases and the J gene lost 0 bases, with 15 bases spanning the gap. The CDR3 runs to 16 residues. Germline-derived CDR1 and CDR2 are MNHEY and SMNVEV (reference sequence). The CDR3 DNA is TGTGCCAGCAGCTCGGGGCCGGGGTTTAGCAATCAGCCCCAGCATTTT. It yields the protein CASSSGPGFSNQPQHF.

This clonotype was seen more than once but under ten times. The chain employs TRBV20-1 and TRBJ2-1; 8 bases agree with TRBD2. This CDR3 comprises 13 residues. The V and J ends lost 5 bases and 8 bases, in that order; junction bases with no gene match: 8. CDR1 and CDR2 from the germline V gene are DFQATT and SNEGSKA (reference sequence). DNA for the CDR3: TGCAGTGCTTTTGGCGGGAGGTGGTATGAGCAGTTCTTC. It encodes CSAFGGRWYEQFF.

V and J are TRBV24-1 and TRBJ2-5, with 8 bases fitting TRBD2. The CDR3 loop spans 14 amino acids. From germline, CDR1 is KGHDR and CDR2 SFDVKD. J lost 11 bases, V lost 6 bases, and 13 bases had no gene match. The CDR3 region is CATSPRATSAEQYF. For the CDR3, the DNA is TGTGCCACCAGTCCCCGCGCGACTAGCGCTGAGCAGTACTTC.